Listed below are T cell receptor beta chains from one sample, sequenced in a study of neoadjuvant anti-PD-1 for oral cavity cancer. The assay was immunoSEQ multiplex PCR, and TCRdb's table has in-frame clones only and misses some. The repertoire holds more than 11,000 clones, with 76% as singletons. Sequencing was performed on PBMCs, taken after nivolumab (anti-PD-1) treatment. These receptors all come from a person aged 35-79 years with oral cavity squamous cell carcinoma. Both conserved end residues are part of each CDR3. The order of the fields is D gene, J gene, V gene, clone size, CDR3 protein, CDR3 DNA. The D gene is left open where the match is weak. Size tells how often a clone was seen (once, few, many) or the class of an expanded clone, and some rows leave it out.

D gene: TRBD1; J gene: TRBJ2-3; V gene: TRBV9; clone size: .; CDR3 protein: CASSLGDRVFRSTDTQYF; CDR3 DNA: TGTGCCAGCAGCTTAGGGGACAGGGTTTTTCGGTCGACAGATACGCAGTATTTT
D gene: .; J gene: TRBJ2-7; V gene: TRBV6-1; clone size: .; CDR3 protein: CASSDPGSSWEQYF; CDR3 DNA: TGTGCCAGCAGTGACCCGGGATCCTCTTGGGAGCAGTACTTC
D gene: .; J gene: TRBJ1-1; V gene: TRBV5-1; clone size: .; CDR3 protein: CASSLVSLKMNTEAFF; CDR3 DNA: TGCGCCAGCAGCTTGGTATCCCTGAAGATGAACACTGAAGCTTTCTTT
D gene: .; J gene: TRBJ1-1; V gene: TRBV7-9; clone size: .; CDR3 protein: CASSLGGGKSTEAFF; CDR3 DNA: TGTGCCAGCAGCTTAGGAGGGGGGAAAAGCACTGAAGCTTTCTTT
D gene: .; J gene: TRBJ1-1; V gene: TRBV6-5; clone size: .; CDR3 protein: CASSLSRPRENTEAFF; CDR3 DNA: TGTGCCAGCAGTTTATCCCGTCCGCGGGAGAACACTGAAGCTTTCTTT
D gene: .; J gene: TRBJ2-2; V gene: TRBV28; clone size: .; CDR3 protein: CASSSGGEGYTGELFF; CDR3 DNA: TGTGCCAGCAGTTCGGGGGGCGAGGGGTACACCGGGGAGCTGTTTTTT
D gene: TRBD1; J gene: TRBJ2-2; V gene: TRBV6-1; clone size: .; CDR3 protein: CASSQRTGYTGELFF; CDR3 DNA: TGTGCCAGCAGTCAGCGGACAGGGTACACCGGGGAGCTGTTTTTT
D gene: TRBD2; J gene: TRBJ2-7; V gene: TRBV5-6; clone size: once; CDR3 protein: CASSPRDYPYEQYF; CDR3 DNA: TGTGCCAGCAGCCCCCGGGACTATCCCTACGAGCAGTACTTC
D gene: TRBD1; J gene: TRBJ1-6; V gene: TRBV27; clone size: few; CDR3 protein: CASTGTGGFTSPLHF; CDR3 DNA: TGTGCCAGCACCGGGACAGGGGGGTTTACTTCACCCCTCCACTTT
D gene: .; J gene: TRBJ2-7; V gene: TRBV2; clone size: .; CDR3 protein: CASTRSRFRLEQYF; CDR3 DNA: TGTGCCAGCACAAGATCCAGATTTAGGCTCGAGCAGTACTTC
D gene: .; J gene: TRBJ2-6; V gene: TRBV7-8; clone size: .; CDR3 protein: CASSLPSSGANVLTF; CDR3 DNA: TGTGCCAGCAGCTTACCAAGCTCTGGGGCCAACGTCCTGACTTTC
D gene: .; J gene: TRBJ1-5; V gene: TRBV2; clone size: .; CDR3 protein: CASSDVQDNQPQHF; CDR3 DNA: TGTGCCAGCAGTGATGTTCAGGATAATCAGCCCCAGCATTTT
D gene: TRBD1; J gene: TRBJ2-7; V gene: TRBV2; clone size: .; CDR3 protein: CASLPGTGEYEQYF; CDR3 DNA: TGTGCCTCCCTTCCAGGGACAGGGGAATACGAGCAGTACTTC
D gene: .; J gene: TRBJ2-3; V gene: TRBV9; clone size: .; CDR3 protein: CASSERGDTQYF; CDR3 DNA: TGTGCCAGCAGCGAACGAGGCGATACGCAGTATTTT
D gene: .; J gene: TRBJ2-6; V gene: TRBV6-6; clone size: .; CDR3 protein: CASSYVRAGANVLTF; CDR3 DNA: TGTGCCAGCAGTTACGTCAGGGCTGGGGCCAACGTCCTGACTTTC
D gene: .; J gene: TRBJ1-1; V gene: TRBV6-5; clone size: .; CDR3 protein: CASSFFSGTPNTEAFF; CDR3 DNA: TGTGCCAGCAGTTTCTTCTCCGGGACACCGAACACTGAAGCTTTCTTT
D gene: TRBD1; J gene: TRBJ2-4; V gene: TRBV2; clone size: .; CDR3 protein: CASRRTGVIQYF; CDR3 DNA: TGTGCCAGCCGCCGGACAGGGGTCATTCAGTACTTC
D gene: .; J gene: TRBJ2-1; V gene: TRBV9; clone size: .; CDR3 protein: CASSPPGGYSYNEQFF; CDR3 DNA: TGTGCCAGCAGTCCCCCTGGGGGATACTCCTACAATGAGCAGTTCTTC
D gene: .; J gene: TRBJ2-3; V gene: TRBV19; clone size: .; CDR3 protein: CASRMVARTDTQYF; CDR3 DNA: TGTGCCAGTAGAATGGTGGCCCGCACAGATACGCAGTATTTT
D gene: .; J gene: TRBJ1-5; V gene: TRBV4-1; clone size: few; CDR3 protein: CASSQYRVGNQPQHF; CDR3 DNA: TGCGCCAGCAGCCAATACAGGGTGGGCAATCAGCCCCAGCATTTT
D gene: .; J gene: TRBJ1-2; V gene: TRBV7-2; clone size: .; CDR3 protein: CASSQDTYYGYTF; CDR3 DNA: TGTGCCAGCAGCCAGGACACATACTATGGCTACACCTTC
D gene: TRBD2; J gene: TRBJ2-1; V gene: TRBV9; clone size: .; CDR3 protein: CASSVGGLAFGEQFF; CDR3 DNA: TGTGCCAGCAGCGTAGGGGGACTAGCGTTCGGGGAGCAGTTCTTC